The TCR beta chain under discussion was sequenced for a study of cytomegalovirus exposure and HLA in healthy donors. Germline V gene lookup returns CDR1 MNHEY and CDR2 SMNVEV (reference sequence). This CDR3 has 17 residues. Trimming took 5 bases from V and 2 from J; bases not matched to a gene: 11. Comment on this clone: The antigen remains unidentified.

Findings of the study overall: The study put under 200 TCR beta chains on its list as cytomegalovirus-associated.

Only in-frame clones appear in the TCRdb table, and some are missing; sequencing was by immunoSEQ multiplex PCR. The sample includes 130,000 to 150,000 clones, around 85% of them seen just once. Sequencing was performed on PBMCs. The TCR was taken from a man between 18 and 35 years old in good health and CMV-seronegative. The chain has TRBV27 and TRBJ2-3; TRBD2 matches at 9 bases. CDR3 DNA sequence: TGTGCCAGCAGTCACCGACTAGCGGACTTTTTCACAGATACGCAGTATTTT. Translation: CASSHRLADFFTDTQYF.